This record concerns one T cell receptor beta chain sequence. Sequencing used immunoSEQ multiplex PCR; TCRdb keeps in-frame clones, though not all of them. This sample has 150,000 to 200,000 clones; around 90% occur once, and the top ten carry 1.2% to 1.5%. The data derive from a study of T cell responses to AZD1222 COVID-19 vaccine. Deletions cut 5 bases from V and 1 base from J, with 8 bases between. The CDR3 runs 13 residues. Germline CDR1 reads SGHTA; CDR2 reads FQGTGA. The specimen comprised peripheral blood, sampled on day 0 of AZD1222 vaccination. The source is an adult in good health. This chain joins TRBV7-3 and TRBJ1-1, with D perhaps matching TRBD1 (6 bases). As DNA, the CDR3 is TGTGCCAGCAGCCCAGGGGAGAACACTGAAGCTTTCTTT. Protein sequence: CASSPGENTEAFF.